What follows describes a single T cell receptor beta chain. Antigen: not known. The data stem from a study of T cell responses to AZD1222 COVID-19 vaccine. Some clones are missing from TCRdb's copy, which holds only in-frame ones; the method was immunoSEQ multiplex PCR. The sample records about 85,000 clones, approximately 89% being singletons. The V end was cut by 0 bases, the J end by 5 bases, with 4 bases between. Germline loops: CDR1 WNHNN, CDR2 SYGVQD (reference sequence). The CDR3 has 13 amino acids. Study observations and caveats: Following two doses of AZD1222, Spike-specific TCR breadth and depth rose. Repertoires were sampled only after the peak T cell response. In the spike-specific TCR repertoire, nearly half reportedly target unmutated variant regions.

The TCR originated in an adult in good health. The chain is built from TRBV10-1 and TRBJ2-2, with D hard to call. Sequencing used peripheral blood, obtained on day 0 of AZD1222 vaccination. CDR3 nucleotides: TGCGCCAGCAGTGAGTCCGAGACCGGGGAGCTGTTTTTT. Amino acids: CASSESETGELFF.